This passage covers 30 T cell receptor beta chains from one sample sequenced in a study of identical twins (dated by TCRdb to about 2016). Receptors were amplified or captured by 5' RACE. Data came from an Illumina HiSeq 2000. TCRdb reran the public reads through fastp at Q25 and MiXCR, keeping productive beta chains. Each entry merges the rows of one CDR3 protein and shows their most common DNA and genes. The sample profile shows 200,000 to 250,000 distinct CDR3 sequences; under 8.5% of them were found once. The ten top clones hold roughly 14% of the sample. These same data were also listed under a study on T cells expressing NK-cell markers.

Sequences were obtained from CD8+ T cells sorted from blood. Source of these receptors: a woman under 30 in good health.

This clonotype was seen at least ten times. V usage is TRBV5-6 and J usage is TRBJ2-5; D is unresolved. Germline V gene data show CDR1 as SGHDT and CDR2 as YYEEEE. Trimming stripped 0 bases from V and 2 bases from J, with 8 bases between. This CDR3 is built from 14 residues. The DNA of the CDR3 is TGTGCCAGCAGCTTGGAGGAAATACAAGAGACCCAGTACTTC. This encodes CASSLEEIQETQYF.

This clonotype was observed at least ten times. The chain combines TRBV29-1 with TRBJ2-2; no clear D gene. Trimming removed 7 bases from V and 6 bases from J, with 6 bases in between. The germline CDR1 and CDR2 sequences are SQVTM and ANQGSEA. The CDR3 covers 10 residues. The chain's CDR3 is CSGWAGELFF. DNA for the CDR3: TGCAGCGGTTGGGCCGGGGAGCTGTTTTTT.

This clonotype was counted many times. This chain joins TRBV25-1 and TRBJ2-2, with D possibly being TRBD1 or TRBD2 (5 bases each). The ends were cut back, 4 bases at V and 6 bases at J, with 12 bases in the middle. CDR3 length: 14 amino acids. Germline CDR1 reads MGHDK; CDR2 reads SYGVNS. The CDR3: CASSVLVGAGELFF. As DNA, the CDR3 is TGTGCCAGCAGTGTGCTAGTGGGGGCCGGGGAGCTGTTTTTT.

This clonotype was counted many times. This chain links TRBV7-3 with TRBJ2-3; the D gene is possibly TRBD2 (7 bases). The CDR3 runs 19 residues. Germline V CDR1 and CDR2: SGHTA, FQGTGA. Trimming shortened V by 4 bases and J by 2 bases, and 25 bases separated the two germline ends. CDR3 region: CASSSYILRGAEDTDTQYF. The CDR3 DNA reads TGTGCCAGCAGCTCCTATATTCTACGGGGGGCCGAGGACACAGATACGCAGTATTTT.

In this sample, this clonotype turned up many times. The chain employs TRBV5-1 and TRBJ1-4; no clear D gene. Germline V lookup: CDR1 SGHRS, CDR2 YFSETQ. The CDR3 consists of 14 residues. V lost 4 bases and J 2 bases, leaving 9 bases between the germline ends. CDR3 residues: CASSPTDTNEKLFF. CDR3 in DNA: TGCGCCAGCAGCCCCACAGACACTAATGAAAAACTGTTTTTT.

This clonotype was recorded a few times. The rearrangement links TRBV11-2 to TRBJ2-5, with D possibly matching TRBD1 (7 bases). Germline loops: CDR1 SGHAT, CDR2 FQNNGV. V lost 9 bases and J 2 bases, leaving 31 bases between the germline ends. The CDR3 has 19 residues. The DNA for the CDR3 is TGTGCCAGACTAGCCGGCGAGGGGGTGTCCCCGGGACAGCAAGAGACCCAGTACTTC. This encodes CARLAGEGVSPGQQETQYF. Variable domain in full (rest from reference TRBV11-2 and TRBJ2-5): EAGVAQSPRYKIIEKRQSVAFWCNPISGHATLYWYQQILGQGPKLLIQFQNNGVVDDSQLPKDRFSAERLKGVDSTLKIQPAKLEDSAVYLCARLAGEGVSPGQQETQYFGPGTRLLVL.

The V gene is TRBV18, the J gene TRBJ1-2; D uncertain. Per germline, CDR1 KGHSH and CDR2 LQKENI. V was pared by 0 bases and J by 6 bases, with 8 bases between. This CDR3 is built from 13 residues. CDR3 nucleotides: TGTGCCAGCTCACCACCCGTCGGTGATGGCTACACCTTC. It yields the protein CASSPPVGDGYTF.

This chain links TRBV2 with TRBJ2-7; TRBD2 agrees at 8 bases. The CDR3 loop spans 14 amino acids. J lost 6 bases, V lost 7 bases, and 11 bases had no gene match. Germline CDR1 is SNHLY and CDR2 is FYNNEI. The CDR3 DNA reads as TGTGCCAGCACGGTCCGGGAGGGCAGGGGCGAGCAGTACTTC. It is translated as CASTVREGRGEQYF.

This chain connects TRBV29-1 to TRBJ2-1; D possibly corresponds to TRBD2 (7 bases). The CDR3 runs 19 residues. V shed 0 bases and J shed 0 bases, with 21 bases lying between them. The germline gives CDR1 SQVTM, CDR2 ANQGSEA. This chain's CDR3 is CSVEEGGKGGHGSYNEQFF. The CDR3 region has the DNA TGCAGCGTTGAAGAGGGGGGGAAAGGGGGGCACGGCTCCTACAATGAGCAGTTCTTC.

Only a few counts were recorded for this clonotype. The V call is TRBV7-2, the J call TRBJ2-5; TRBD1 might be the D (6 bases). The length of the CDR3 is 13 residues. The germline V gene has CDR1 SGHTA and CDR2 FQGNSA. The V end was cut by 3 bases, the J end by 5 bases, with 10 bases between. CDR3 bases: TGTGCCAGCAGCTTGGCACAGGGCGAGACCCAGTACTTC. The encoded protein is CASSLAQGETQYF.

The sample holds many counts of this clonotype. The CDR3 region is CSVEDLASRDRVMVAQYF. CDR3 coding DNA: TGCAGCGTTGAAGATCTAGCGTCGCGGGACAGGGTCATGGTTGCGCAGTATTTT. J is TRBJ2-3 and V is TRBV29-1, with 9 bases fitting TRBD1. The CDR3 sequence is 18 residues long. The junction had 20 bases not matched to a gene; V was cut back by 0 bases and J by 10 bases. Germline V gene sequence: CDR1 SQVTM, CDR2 ANQGSEA.

This clonotype came up many times. The chain couples TRBV2 to TRBJ2-5; a weak D match, TRBD2 (5 bases). CDR1 and CDR2 (germline): SNHLY, FYNNEI. This CDR3 is built from 13 residues. Trimming took 7 bases from V and 2 from J, leaving 11 bases between them. The CDR3 protein is CASIPGKQETQYF. The CDR3 coding sequence is TGTGCCAGCATTCCCGGGAAACAAGAGACCCAGTACTTC.

This clonotype was observed many times. V gene TRBV5-1 combines with J gene TRBJ1-1, with D hard to call. Germline values: CDR1 SGHRS, CDR2 YFSETQ. The CDR3 covers 13 residues. The V and J ends lost 4 bases and 4 bases respectively, with 11 bases between them. CDR3 nucleotide sequence: TGCGCCAGCAGCCCCCCATTGGGCACTGAAGCTTTCTTT. Amino acids: CASSPPLGTEAFF.

The V and J genes are TRBV7-6 and TRBJ2-3, with TRBD2 matching over 8 bases. Germline V gives CDR1 SGHVS, CDR2 FNYEAQ. The CDR3 consists of 15 residues. V lost 1 base, J lost 2 bases, and 2 bases stayed unmatched. The CDR3 is CASSLVAGLTDTQYF. The CDR3 DNA is TGTGCCAGCAGCTTAGTAGCGGGACTCACAGATACGCAGTATTTT.

This clonotype has just a few counts. The chain has TRBV7-9 and TRBJ2-7, with D tentatively TRBD2 (5 bases). Trimming removed 4 bases at V and 5 bases at J, with 18 bases between. This CDR3 region has 15 residues. From germline, CDR1 is SEHNR and CDR2 FQNEAQ (reference sequence). The CDR3 DNA reads as TGTGCCAGCAGCTCGTCGGGGAGCGGATCAAACGAGCAGTACTTC. It specifies CASSSSGSGSNEQYF.

With respect to this clonotype: One end of the junction is discordant with germline, which a read error may explain. The chain uses TRBV7-7 and TRBJ2-5; 13 nucleotides agree with TRBD2. This CDR3 comprises 14 residues. CDR1 SSHAT and CDR2 FNYEAQ come from the germline V gene (reference sequence). CDR3 residues: CASSFAGLAGTQYF. Here the CDR3 DNA reads TGTGCTAGCAGCTTCGCGGGACTAGCGGGAACCCAGTACTTC.

The chain recombines TRBV11-2 with TRBJ2-3; TRBD2 matches 9 bases. The CDR3 has 16 amino acids. Trimming cost V 6 bases and J 2 bases; bases outside gene matches: 9. Germline-derived CDR1 and CDR2 are SGHAT and FQNNGV. The CDR3 reads CASRNPAGGDTDTQYF. Here the CDR3 DNA reads TGTGCCAGCAGAAATCCAGCGGGGGGCGACACAGATACGCAGTATTTT.

A few counts support this clonotype. The chain links TRBV7-9 to TRBJ2-1; 8 bases line up with TRBD2. This CDR3 comprises 15 residues. The germline V gene encodes CDR1 SEHNR and CDR2 FQNEAQ (reference sequence). Trimming took 1 base from V and 5 from J; bases not matched to a gene: 4. In DNA, the CDR3 is TGTGCCAGCAGCTTAGATGTTAGCGGGGACAATGAGCAGTTCTTC. As protein: CASSLDVSGDNEQFF.

Only a few counts were recorded for this clonotype. The V and J genes are TRBV27 and TRBJ1-5; D is undetermined. The V gene's germline CDR1 is MNHEY and CDR2 SMNVEV (reference sequence). CDR3 length equals 14 residues. Deletions cut 7 bases from V and 6 bases from J, with 16 bases between. The CDR3 DNA reads TGTGCCAGCAAGGCGGGGTTGGAAAGTCAGCCCCAGCATTTT. It encodes CASKAGLESQPQHF.

This clonotype was seen repeatedly, ten times or more. The chain recombines TRBV6-2 or TRBV6-3 with TRBJ2-2; tentative D call: TRBD1 (5 bases). Between the trimmed V and J ends, which lost 6 bases and 7 bases, there was a span of 15 bases. Germline lookup yields CDR1 MNHEY and CDR2 SVGEGT. CDR3 length: 14 residues. DNA of the CDR3: TGTGCCAGCAGCTTCAGGGATCTAGGCGGGGAGCTGTTTTTT. Translation gives CASSFRDLGGELFF.

The chain has TRBV5-5 and TRBJ2-7; D is tentatively TRBD1 or TRBD2 (5 bases each). The V end was cut by 1 base, the J end by 0 bases, with 11 bases between. The V gene's germline CDR1 is SGHKS and CDR2 YYEKEE (reference sequence). This CDR3 comprises 15 residues. CDR3 DNA sequence: TGTGCCAGCAGCTTGTTTGGGACGGACTCCTACGAGCAGTACTTC. Protein sequence: CASSLFGTDSYEQYF.

This chain joins TRBV7-6 and TRBJ2-7; 7 bases agree with TRBD1. The germline gives CDR1 SGHVS, CDR2 FNYEAQ. V dropped 4 bases and J dropped 0; count of bases not matched to a gene: 6. This CDR3 has 15 residues. The CDR3 DNA reads TGTGCCAGCAGCTCGCTACAGGGGAGCTCCTACGAGCAGTACTTC. This sequence encodes CASSSLQGSSYEQYF.

This clonotype was seen only a few times. The chain carries TRBV19 and TRBJ2-1; unclear D gene. The CDR3 runs to 13 residues. Germline CDR1 and CDR2: LNHDA and SQIVND (reference sequence). V was cut by 7 bases and J by 9 bases, with 16 bases left in between. The CDR3 sequence: CASNPSKGIEQFF. As DNA, the CDR3 is TGTGCCAGTAACCCCAGTAAGGGCATTGAGCAGTTCTTC. The full variable domain, with the rest looked up from reference TRBV19 and TRBJ2-1, is DGGITQSPKYLFRKEGQNVTLSCEQNLNHDAMYWYRQDPGQGLRLIYYSQIVNDFQKGDIAEGYSVSREKKESFPLTVTSAQKNPTAFYLCASNPSKGIEQFFGPGTRLTVL.

This clonotype came up a few times. CDR3 region: CASGGFHEQYF. In nucleotides, the CDR3 is TGTGCCAGCGGGGGGTTCCACGAGCAGTACTTC. The chain recombines TRBV27 with TRBJ2-7, with D tentatively TRBD2 (6 bases). V was clipped by 8 bases and J by 5 bases, with 10 bases between them. The germline gives CDR1 MNHEY, CDR2 SMNVEV (reference sequence). The CDR3 sequence is 11 residues long.

This clonotype was found a few times. Compared with germline, one end of the junction differs, possibly owing to a read error. The chain recombines TRBV30 with TRBJ2-7; D is ambiguous. This CDR3 is 11 amino acids long. From germline, CDR1 is GTSNPN and CDR2 SVGIG (reference sequence). CDR3 residues: CAWTHSSEQYF. CDR3 DNA sequence: TGTGCCTGGACCCATTCCTCCGAGCAGTACTTC. The entire variable domain, with the rest obtained from reference TRBV30 and TRBJ2-7, is as follows: SQTIHQWPATLVQPVGSPLSLECTVEGTSNPNLYWYRQAAGRGLQLLFYSVGIGQISSEVPQNLSASRPQDRQFILSSKKLLLSDSGFYLCAWTHSSEQYFGPGTRLTVT.

This clonotype was seen many times. The chain combines TRBV7-9 with TRBJ2-1; D is uncertain. Germline V lookup: CDR1 SEHNR, CDR2 FQNEAQ (reference sequence). V was pared by 5 bases and J by 4 bases, with 21 bases between. The CDR3 runs to 17 residues. The CDR3 protein is CASSPILPDRGYNEQFF. The CDR3 DNA reads as TGTGCCAGCAGCCCAATCCTCCCGGACCGTGGATACAATGAGCAGTTCTTC.

This clonotype was counted at least ten times. V is TRBV14 and J is TRBJ2-7; 7 bases align to TRBD1. With V trimmed by 4 bases and J by 3 bases, 12 bases remained unmatched. Germline V lookup: CDR1 SGHDN, CDR2 FVKESK. The CDR3 loop spans 16 amino acids. CDR3 residues: CASSLSVQGPNYEQYF. Here the CDR3 DNA reads TGTGCCAGCAGCCTGTCTGTACAGGGGCCAAACTACGAGCAGTACTTC.

This clonotype was detected ten times or more. The chain links TRBV27 to TRBJ2-7; no definite D call. Trimming stripped 1 base from V and 7 bases from J, with 5 bases between. Germline V CDR1 and CDR2: MNHEY, SMNVEV (reference sequence). There are 11 residues in the CDR3. Here the CDR3 reads CASSLFGEQYF. CDR3 bases: TGTGCCAGCAGTTTATTTGGGGAGCAGTACTTC.

Ten or more counts support this clonotype. The chain recombines TRBV25-1 with TRBJ2-5, with 11 bases fitting TRBD2. The trim removed 4 bases at V and 4 bases at J, leaving 2 bases unmatched. CDR1 and CDR2 (germline): MGHDK, SYGVNS. CDR3 length: 14 residues. The CDR3 region has the DNA TGTGCCAGCAGTGTTCTAGCGGGAGGAGAGACCCAGTACTTC. Its protein is CASSVLAGGETQYF.

This clonotype was counted only a few times. The chain uses TRBV4-1 and TRBJ2-3, with 10 bases identical to TRBD2. This CDR3 contains 16 residues. CDR1 MGHRA and CDR2 YSYEKL come from the germline V gene. Losses at the gene ends were 1 base for V and 4 bases for J; bases not matched to a gene: 5. The CDR3 reads CASSQVAGGGADTQYF. DNA of the CDR3: TGCGCCAGCAGCCAAGTAGCGGGAGGAGGCGCAGATACGCAGTATTTT.